The 26 T cell receptor beta chains below all came from one sample that was sequenced in a study of T cell responses to AZD1222 COVID-19 vaccine. The table came from immunoSEQ multiplex PCR; TCRdb's copy has only in-frame clones and leaves some out. Found here are 200,000 or so clones, around 87% of them singletons; the top ten hold 2.5% to 3%. The sequences come from peripheral blood, collected on day 0 of MenACWY control vaccination. The receptors here all came from an adult in good health.

The chain links TRBV27 to TRBJ2-1; 9 positions match TRBD2. Trimming took 3 bases from V and 4 from J; bases not matched to a gene: 1. The CDR3 runs 14 residues. CDR1 and CDR2 (germline): MNHEY, SMNVEV (reference sequence). CDR3 residues: CASSFSGGYNEQFF. Written as DNA, the CDR3 is TGTGCCAGCAGTTTTAGCGGGGGATACAATGAGCAGTTCTTC.

V usage is TRBV4-3 and J usage is TRBJ2-5; the match to TRBD1 covers 10 bases. The germline gives CDR1 LGHNA, CDR2 YSLEER. The CDR3 runs to 18 residues. The V segment lost 0 bases and the J segment 1 base; nucleotides outside the gene matches: 8. The CDR3: CASSQDLPGQGIQETQYF. CDR3 DNA sequence: TGCGCCAGCAGCCAAGATCTTCCGGGACAGGGGATCCAAGAGACCCAGTACTTC.

The chain links TRBV30 to TRBJ2-7; 8 bases agree with TRBD1. The germline gives CDR1 GTSNPN, CDR2 SVGIG (reference sequence). This CDR3 is built from 14 residues. V shed 2 bases and J 4 bases; nucleotides not matched to a gene: 7. CDR3 amino acids: CAWSSLQGVYEQYF. The CDR3 coding sequence is TGTGCCTGGAGTTCCTTACAGGGGGTGTACGAGCAGTACTTC.

The chain links TRBV11-3 to TRBJ2-3, with 9 bases that match TRBD2. CDR1 and CDR2 from the germline V gene are SGHNT and YENEEA. J lost 0 bases, V lost 5 bases, and 6 bases had no gene match. This CDR3 has 16 amino acids. Here the CDR3 DNA reads TGTGCCAGCAGCCTTAGCGGGAGCGAGAGCACAGATACGCAGTATTTT. Protein sequence: CASSLSGSESTDTQYF.

A word on this clone: The junction differs from germline at one of its ends, possibly a read error. The V call is TRBV19, the J call TRBJ2-3; D not resolved. The CDR3 extends over 16 amino acids. Germline CDR1 and CDR2: LNHDA and SQIVND (reference sequence). Here the CDR3 reads CASSVEAAASTDTQYF. The CDR3 DNA reads TGTGCCAGTAGTGTAGAAGCAGCCGCTAGCACAGATACGCAGTATTTT.

This clone was picked up one time. The chain combines TRBV9 with TRBJ1-2, with D hard to call. The CDR3 loop spans 13 amino acids. Germline CDR1 is SGDLS and CDR2 is YYNGEE. V dropped 0 bases and J dropped 6 bases, with 9 bases sitting between them. In nucleotides, the CDR3 is TGTGCCAGCAGCGTAGGGGCGGTGGATGGCTACACCTTC. Protein product: CASSVGAVDGYTF. Filled out from reference TRBV9 and TRBJ1-2, the complete variable domain reads DSGVTQTPKHLITATGQRVTLRCSPRSGDLSVYWYQQSLDQGLQFLIQYYNGEERAKGNILERFSAQQFPDLHSELNLSSLELGDSALYFCASSVGAVDGYTFGSGTRLTVV.

This rearrangement joins TRBV28 to TRBJ1-2; D may be TRBD1 (5 bases). V dropped 5 bases and J dropped 4 bases, with 11 bases sitting between them. Germline V gene lookup returns CDR1 MDHEN and CDR2 SYDVKM. This CDR3 region has 13 residues. CDR3 protein: CASSRDVGYGYTF. In DNA, the CDR3 is TGTGCCAGCAGTAGGGACGTCGGCTATGGCTACACCTTC.

V and J are TRBV6-4 and TRBJ1-2, with D possibly matching TRBD1 (5 bases). V dropped 4 bases and J dropped 5 bases, with 11 bases sitting between them. Germline V gives CDR1 MRHNA, CDR2 SNTAGT. The CDR3 contains 13 residues. CDR3 bases: TGTGCCAGCAGTGCGGGACGGACTTATGGCTACACCTTC. Encoded protein: CASSAGRTYGYTF.

This chain joins TRBV2 and TRBJ1-3, with unresolved D. Trimming stripped 3 bases from V and 6 bases from J, with 3 bases between. CDR1 is SNHLY, CDR2 FYNNEI, per germline. The CDR3 is made up of 11 amino acids. CDR3 bases: TGTGCCAGCAGTGATACAAACACCATATATTTT. Translating it yields CASSDTNTIYF.

The gene calls are TRBV7-3 and TRBJ2-1, with 9 positions matching TRBD1. Germline V gives CDR1 SGHTA, CDR2 FQGTGA. V shed 5 bases, J shed 5 bases, and the junction held 7 bases outside the gene matches. This CDR3 has 15 amino acids. For the CDR3, the DNA is TGTGCCAGCAGCCCCCAGACAGGGGGGAACAATGAGCAGTTCTTC. Amino acids: CASSPQTGGNNEQFF.

In nucleotides, the CDR3 is TGTGCCATCAGTGAGTCGAGGGGTTGGTCTGGAAACACCATATATTTT. Its translation is CAISESRGWSGNTIYF. The V gene is TRBV10-3, the J gene TRBJ1-3, with D possibly matching TRBD1 (5 bases). V gave up 0 bases and J gave up 1 base, with 10 bases separating them. Per germline, CDR1 ENHRY and CDR2 SYGVKD. This CDR3 has 16 residues.

This rearrangement joins TRBV3-1 (or the pseudogene TRBV3-2) to TRBJ1-3, with no clear D. Germline V lookup: CDR1 LGHDT, CDR2 YNNKEL (reference sequence). V was pared by 8 bases and J by 4 bases, with 9 bases between. This CDR3 has 12 residues. This chain's CDR3 is CASGVEGNTIYF. DNA of the CDR3: TGTGCCAGCGGGGTGGAGGGAAACACCATATATTTT.

This chain links TRBV19 with TRBJ1-4, with D maybe TRBD1 (5 bases). The germline gives CDR1 LNHDA, CDR2 SQIVND (reference sequence). CDR3 length equals 14 residues. Trimming took 5 bases from V and 0 from J, leaving 7 bases between them. The chain's CDR3 is CASSVTATNEKLFF. DNA of the CDR3: TGTGCCAGTAGTGTGACAGCAACTAATGAAAAACTGTTTTTT.

The chain combines TRBV6-1 with TRBJ2-7, with a tentative D call TRBD2 (6 bases). Germline CDR1 reads MNHNS; CDR2 reads SASEGT. This CDR3 comprises 13 residues. CDR3 in DNA: TGTGCCAGCAGTGAAGCGCGGGAAACGGGCAAAAAAGTG. Translated, it gives CASSEARETGKKV.

The chain has TRBV11-3 and TRBJ2-6, with a tentative D call TRBD2 (6 bases). CDR1 and CDR2 from the germline V gene are SGHNT and YENEEA. The CDR3 totals 15 residues. The V gene lost 1 base and the J gene lost 2 bases, with 6 bases spanning the gap. The CDR3 sequence: CASSLGGAGANVLTF. CDR3 DNA: TGTGCCAGCAGCTTAGGCGGGGCTGGGGCCAACGTCCTGACTTTC.

The chain carries TRBV9 and TRBJ1-2, with D hard to call. The ends were cut back, 0 bases at V and 5 bases at J, with 14 bases in the middle. The CDR3 length is 15 residues. CDR1 is SGDLS and CDR2 is YYNGEE in the germline V gene. The CDR3 reads CASSVGSQVGYGYTF. CDR3 sequence (DNA): TGTGCCAGCAGCGTAGGCTCCCAAGTAGGATATGGCTACACCTTC.

V gene TRBV7-3 combines with J gene TRBJ2-3, with 8 bases that match TRBD2. The V gene end was trimmed by 5 bases and the J gene end by 0 bases; junction bases not matched to a gene: 4. Germline V lookup: CDR1 SGHTA, CDR2 FQGTGA. The CDR3 runs to 15 residues. The CDR3 nucleotides are TGTGCCAGCAGCGGTGCGGGGGGTAGCACAGATACGCAGTATTTT. It specifies CASSGAGGSTDTQYF.

The chain joins TRBV11-2 to TRBJ1-2; TRBD1 matches 9 bases. This CDR3 spans 19 amino acids. CDR1 is SGHAT, CDR2 FQNNGV, per germline. The ends lost 2 bases at V and 8 bases at J; junction bases unmatched: 21. CDR3 coding DNA: TGTGCCAGCAGCTTAATTTGGGACAGGGAGGCCACCACCGGCCGGGGCTACACCTTC. This translates into CASSLIWDREATTGRGYTF.

The CDR3 region has the DNA TGTGCCATCAGGGATCAGGGGGCGGGCTATGGCTACACCTTC. Protein product: CAIRDQGAGYGYTF. J is TRBJ1-2 and V is TRBV10-3; 8 bases are a match to TRBD1. The germline gives CDR1 ENHRY, CDR2 SYGVKD. J lost 4 bases, V lost 6 bases, and 7 bases had no gene match. The CDR3 totals 14 residues.

This clone was detected a few times. The genes are TRBV19 and TRBJ2-7; 10 bases line up with TRBD2. The CDR3 totals 17 residues. Germline lookup yields CDR1 LNHDA and CDR2 SQIVND (reference sequence). The junction had 8 bases not matched to a gene; V was cut back by 3 bases and J by 0 bases. CDR3 in amino acids: CASSMRTSGVPSYEQYF. The CDR3 coding sequence is TGTGCCAGTAGTATGAGAACTAGCGGGGTTCCCTCCTACGAGCAGTACTTC.

The table lists this clone with a count of one. The rearrangement uses TRBV9 and TRBJ2-5; D is undetermined. Trimming shortened V by 3 bases and J by 4 bases, and 10 bases separated the two germline ends. The CDR3 covers 13 residues. The germline gives CDR1 SGDLS, CDR2 YYNGEE. CDR3 bases: TGTGCCAGCAGCGACCCCACGACAGAGACCCAGTACTTC. It translates to CASSDPTTETQYF.

This rearrangement joins TRBV11-2 to TRBJ2-3; 12 bases are shared with TRBD2. The length of the CDR3 is 16 residues. After removal of 5 bases from V and 5 bases from J, the junction contained 8 bases not matched to a gene. Germline V gene data show CDR1 as SGHAT and CDR2 as FQNNGV. Here the CDR3 reads CASSLGLAGRRDTQYF. In nucleotides, the CDR3 is TGTGCCAGCAGCCTCGGACTAGCGGGACGCCGAGATACGCAGTATTTT.

This chain joins TRBV20-1 and TRBJ2-7; 7 bases align to TRBD2. CDR1 and CDR2 (germline): DFQATT, SNEGSKA (reference sequence). The length of the CDR3 is 13 residues. V was clipped by 3 bases and J by 4 bases; unmatched bases: 6. The DNA of the CDR3 is TGCAGTGCTAGTGGGGGGGTTGTATACGAGCAGTACTTC. Translation: CSASGGVVYEQYF.

The rearrangement links TRBV5-5 to TRBJ1-2; D not resolved. Germline CDR1 is SGHKS and CDR2 is YYEKEE (reference sequence). V dropped 0 bases and J dropped 0 bases, with 9 bases sitting between them. The CDR3 totals 15 residues. Written as DNA, the CDR3 is TGTGCCAGCAGCTTGGAGACGGCCTCTAACTATGGCTACACCTTC. Its protein product is CASSLETASNYGYTF.

V is TRBV10-3 and J is TRBJ2-3; D is perhaps TRBD1 (6 bases). The CDR3 is 16 residues long. CDR1 is ENHRY and CDR2 is SYGVKD in the germline V gene. Trimming took 3 bases from V and 8 from J, leaving 21 bases between them. This CDR3 is CAISEPQGPVGGTQYF. CDR3 coding DNA: TGTGCCATCAGTGAACCGCAGGGGCCAGTAGGGGGTACGCAGTATTTT.

This sequence joins TRBV7-2 and TRBJ2-1; perhaps TRBD2 as D (5 bases). CDR1 and CDR2 (germline): SGHTA, FQGNSA. The CDR3 has 16 amino acids. Trimming stripped 1 base from V and 0 bases from J, with 10 bases between. In DNA, the CDR3 is TGTGCCAGCAGCTTAGGTTCGGGGAGCTCCTACAATGAGCAGTTCTTC. It is translated as CASSLGSGSSYNEQFF.